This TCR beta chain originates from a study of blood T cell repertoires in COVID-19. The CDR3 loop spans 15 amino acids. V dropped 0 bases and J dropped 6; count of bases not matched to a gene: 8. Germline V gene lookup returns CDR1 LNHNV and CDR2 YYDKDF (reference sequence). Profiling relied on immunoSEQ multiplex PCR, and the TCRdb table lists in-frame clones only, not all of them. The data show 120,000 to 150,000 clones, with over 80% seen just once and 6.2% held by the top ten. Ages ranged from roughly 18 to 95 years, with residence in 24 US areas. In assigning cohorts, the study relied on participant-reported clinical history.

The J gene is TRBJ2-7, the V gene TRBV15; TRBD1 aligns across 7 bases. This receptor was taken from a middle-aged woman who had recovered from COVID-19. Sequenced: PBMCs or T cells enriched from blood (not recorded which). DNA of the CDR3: TGTGCCACCAGCAGAGACCGGGACAGCGGAAGCGAGCAGTACTTC. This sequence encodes CATSRDRDSGSEQYF.